The next 2 T cell receptor beta chains were all read from a single sample in a study of immune characteristics of hereditary and idiopathic chronic pancreatitis. Patients having total pancreatectomy with islet autotransplantation provided the chronic pancreatitis pancreas tissue. Assay used: immunoSEQ multiplex PCR; TCRdb lists only in-frame clones, some missing. The sample has about 6,200 clones, more than 65% seen once. The sample comprised pancreas tissue with hereditary chronic pancreatitis. The receptor source for this set is a human donor with chronic pancreatitis.

The chain recombines TRBV29-1 with TRBJ2-5; the D gene could be TRBD1 or TRBD2 (5 bases each). Germline V gives CDR1 SQVTM, CDR2 ANQGSEA. This CDR3 contains 12 residues. V was cut by 4 bases and J by 0 bases, with 6 bases left in between. Here the CDR3 reads CSVGGYQETQYF. CDR3 DNA: TGCAGCGTTGGGGGGTACCAAGAGACCCAGTACTTC. Drawing the rest from reference TRBV29-1 and TRBJ2-5, the complete variable domain is SAVISQKPSRDICQRGTSLTIQCQVDSQVTMMFWYRQQPGQSLTLIATANQGSEATYESGFVIDKFPISRPNLTFSTLTVSNMSPEDSSIYLCSVGGYQETQYFGPGTRLLVL.

This chain uses TRBV12-3 or TRBV12-4 with TRBJ2-5; D not certain. This CDR3 has 13 residues. V was clipped by 3 bases and J by 2 bases, with 7 bases between them. The CDR3 DNA reads as TGTGCCAGCAGTTTGAGTGGGCAAGAGACCCAGTACTTC. Amino acids: CASSLSGQETQYF.